This TCR beta chain was captured in a study of control samples from healthy donors and cancer patients. The CDR3 spans 17 residues. Germline CDR1 and CDR2: MNHNS and SASEGT. V was pared by 4 bases and J by 0 bases, with 9 bases of the junction left unmatched. This clone was seen only once. Measured with immunoSEQ multiplex PCR; TCRdb has only the in-frame clones, and not every one. The sample carries under 30,000 clones, approximately 85% recorded once. This sequence originates from a woman aged 55-75 years with head and neck cancer. The specimen was PBMCs. The chain has TRBV6-1 and TRBJ2-3; 8 bases agree with TRBD2. As DNA, the CDR3 is TGTGCCAGCAGTGCCCACCGGGGGGGAACTAGCACAGATACGCAGTATTTT. It codes for CASSAHRGGTSTDTQYF.